This TCR beta chain is drawn from a study of shared clonotypes between healthy human individuals. Under the authors' procedure: Because ImmunoSEQ provided only junction sequences with no quality scores, the filtering differed. The assay was immunoSEQ multiplex PCR, and TCRdb's table has in-frame clones only and misses some. The V and J calls and clone size come from that table; D and trimming were worked out from the DNA. The sample records over a million clones, around 98.5% being singletons. Trimming took 4 bases from V and 2 from J; bases not matched to a gene: 3. This CDR3 spans 16 amino acids. Germline values: CDR1 SEHNR, CDR2 FQNEAQ (reference sequence).

The receptor was isolated from a man aged 30-40 years in good health. Material: naive CD4+ T cells sorted from blood. Documented subset: CD45RA+ positively selected. The chain recombines TRBV7-9 with TRBJ2-4; 12 bases fit TRBD1. CDR3 nucleotide sequence: TGTGCCAGCAGCTCCGGGACAGGGGGCTCCAAAAACATTCAGTACTTC. It translates to CASSSGTGGSKNIQYF.